The 5 T cell receptor beta chains below all came from one sample that was sequenced in a study of early T cells in non-severe SARS-CoV-2 infection. Using its own MiXCR run on the 5' RACE reads, TCRdb lists one record per CDR3 protein. The sample lists roughly 90,000 distinct CDR3 sequences, more than 13% occurring once. Input material: whole blood. The receptors derive from an adult who was a healthcare worker with PCR-confirmed SARS-CoV-2 infection or an uninfected control (not recorded which).

A few counts support this clonotype. The genes are TRBV5-1 and TRBJ2-3; D is ambiguous. The CDR3 has 11 amino acids. Germline V gives CDR1 SGHRS, CDR2 YFSETQ. Trimming stripped 5 bases from V and 4 bases from J, with 5 bases between. CDR3 amino acids: CASRYSDTQYF. In DNA, the CDR3 is TGCGCCAGCAGGTATTCAGATACGCAGTATTTT. Drawing the rest from reference TRBV5-1 and TRBJ2-3, the complete variable domain is KAGVTQTPRYLIKTRGQQVTLSCSPISGHRSVSWYQQTPGQGLQFLFEYFSETQRNKGNFPGRFSGRQFSNSRSEMNVSTLELGDSALYLCASRYSDTQYFGPGTRLTVL.

This clonotype was recorded many times. The chain recombines TRBV29-1 with TRBJ2-3; 8 nucleotides line up with TRBD2. Germline values: CDR1 SQVTM, CDR2 ANQGSEA. V gave up 4 bases and J gave up 2 bases; unmatched junction bases: 5. The CDR3 loop spans 14 amino acids. In DNA form, the CDR3 reads TGCAGCGTTGGACGGGGGGGATCCACAGATACGCAGTATTTT. Its translation: CSVGRGGSTDTQYF.

This clonotype was seen only a few times. This rearrangement joins TRBV15 to TRBJ1-5; D is unresolved. Trimming left V 4 bases short and J 0 bases short, with 4 bases between. The CDR3 totals 13 residues. CDR1 is LNHNV and CDR2 is YYDKDF in the germline V gene (reference sequence). The DNA for the CDR3 is TGTGCCACCAGCACGAATAGCAATCAGCCCCAGCATTTT. Translation gives CATSTNSNQPQHF. Full variable domain (missing parts from reference TRBV15 and TRBJ1-5): DAMVIQNPRYQVTQFGKPVTLSCSQTLNHNVMYWYQQKSSQAPKLLFHYYDKDFNNEADTPDNFQSRRPNTSFCFLDIRSPGLGDTAMYLCATSTNSNQPQHFGDGTRLSIL.

This clonotype was picked up many times. V and J are TRBV7-9 and TRBJ2-1, with D hard to call. This CDR3 comprises 11 residues. The germline V and J ends were trimmed by 0 bases and 8 bases, with 2 bases remaining between them. The V gene's germline CDR1 is SEHNR and CDR2 FQNEAQ (reference sequence). CDR3 region: CASSLADEQFF. The CDR3 nucleotides read TGTGCCAGCAGCTTAGCGGATGAGCAGTTCTTC. Looking up the rest from reference TRBV7-9 and TRBJ2-1 gives the full variable domain: DTGVSQNPRHKITKRGQNVTFRCDPISEHNRLYWYRQTLGQGPEFLTYFQNEAQLEKSRLLSDRFSAERPKGSFSTLEIQRTEQGDSAMYLCASSLADEQFFGPGTRLTVL.

This clonotype occurred many times. The V and J genes are TRBV7-2 and TRBJ1-6; no clear D. Per germline, CDR1 SGHTA and CDR2 FQGNSA. The CDR3 is 14 amino acids. Trimming stripped 1 base from V and 5 bases from J, with 6 bases between. CDR3 DNA sequence: TGTGCCAGCAGCTTAGTGGCAGATAATTCACCCCTCCACTTT. The encoded protein is CASSLVADNSPLHF.